The 7 T cell receptor beta chains below come from one sample, sequenced in a study of PD-1 blockade in classical Hodgkin lymphoma. Exposure to brentuximab vedotin varied, and each patient had relapsed following autologous stem cell transplantation. Profiling relied on immunoSEQ multiplex PCR, and the TCRdb table lists in-frame clones only, not all of them. The sample consists of tens of thousands of clones, around four fifths of them appearing once. The sequenced sample was peripheral blood mononuclear cells (PBMCs), obtained before the second cycle of nivolumab. The receptors stem from a human donor with classical Hodgkin lymphoma.

This chain uses TRBV18 with TRBJ1-4; D is unclear. The CDR3 is made up of 14 amino acids. Trimming left V 6 bases short and J 5 bases short, with 13 bases between. In germline, CDR1 is KGHSH, CDR2 LQKENI. The CDR3 DNA reads as TGTGCCAGCTCCCCCAGTATGGGGAATGAAAAACTGTTTTTT. It is translated as CASSPSMGNEKLFF.

In this sample, this clone turned up a few times. V usage is TRBV6-1 and J usage is TRBJ2-4; 8 nucleotides line up with TRBD1. In germline, CDR1 is MNHNS, CDR2 SASEGT. This CDR3 is 13 amino acids long. V shed 6 bases, J shed 7 bases, and the junction held 5 bases outside the gene matches. The CDR3 bases are TGTGCCAGCAGCTTGACAGGGGAGAACATTCAGTACTTC. This sequence encodes CASSLTGENIQYF.

The chain joins TRBV28 to TRBJ1-6, with D unclear. The CDR3 runs 18 residues. Trimming cost V 0 bases and J 6 bases, with 18 bases left between them. CDR1 is MDHEN and CDR2 is SYDVKM in the germline V gene. The CDR3 DNA follows: TGTGCCAGCAGTTTATGGGCCCTTGAGCAGTCTGCTAATTCACCCCTCCACTTT. Its protein product is CASSLWALEQSANSPLHF.

V usage is TRBV9 and J usage is TRBJ2-3; unclear D gene. The V end lost 0 bases, the J end lost 4 bases, and 3 bases lay between the germline ends. Germline V CDR1 and CDR2: SGDLS, YYNGEE. This CDR3 spans 12 amino acids. CDR3 DNA: TGTGCCAGCAGCGTAGGTCCAGATACGCAGTATTTT. Residues: CASSVGPDTQYF.

The chain carries TRBV11-2 and TRBJ2-7; D is perhaps TRBD1 (6 bases). From germline, CDR1 is SGHAT and CDR2 FQNNGV. The CDR3 is 15 amino acids. V was cut by 1 base and J by 4 bases, with 14 bases left in between. The chain's CDR3 is CASSLGLGTPYEQYV. CDR3 coding DNA: TGTGCCAGCAGCTTAGGGCTCGGGACACCGTACGAGCAGTACGTC.

This chain connects TRBV9 to TRBJ2-1; D is possibly TRBD2 (6 bases). V was pared by 2 bases and J by 3 bases, with 12 bases between. The CDR3 loop spans 15 amino acids. Germline V gives CDR1 SGDLS, CDR2 YYNGEE. CDR3 sequence reads: CASSVGGIVYNEQFF. CDR3 nucleotides: TGTGCCAGCAGCGTCGGGGGAATCGTCTACAATGAGCAGTTCTTC.

The chain couples TRBV5-1 to TRBJ1-1; perhaps TRBD1 as D (5 bases). The V and J ends lost 0 bases and 3 bases respectively, with 12 bases between them. CDR1 is SGHRS and CDR2 is YFSETQ in the germline V gene. This CDR3 comprises 15 residues. This chain's CDR3 is CASSLGQGLYTEAFF. Here the CDR3 DNA reads TGCGCCAGCAGCTTGGGCCAGGGCCTCTACACTGAAGCTTTCTTT.